Listed here are 20 T cell receptor beta chains from one sample, sequenced in a study of cytomegalovirus exposure and HLA in healthy donors. Profiling relied on immunoSEQ multiplex PCR, and the TCRdb table lists in-frame clones only, not all of them. Of a few hundred thousand clones listed, around 90% are singletons. Sequenced material: PBMCs. These receptors were taken from a man aged 25 to 45 in good health and CMV-seronegative.

The chain employs TRBV7-9 and TRBJ1-2, with a tentative D call TRBD1 (6 bases). The CDR3 contains 15 residues. The germline CDR1 and CDR2 sequences are SEHNR and FQNEAQ (reference sequence). V dropped 5 bases and J dropped 4 bases, with 17 bases sitting between them. The DNA of the CDR3 is TGTGCCAGCAGCCTAACCGGACAGAACATCTATGGCTACACCTTC. Translation: CASSLTGQNIYGYTF.

The chain couples TRBV5-1 to TRBJ2-3, with 9 nucleotides matching TRBD2. The J segment lost 2 bases and the V segment lost 7 bases, leaving 8 bases of the junction unmatched. Germline V gives CDR1 SGHRS, CDR2 YFSETQ. CDR3 length: 15 residues. CDR3 in DNA: TGCGCCAGCGAAGCGGGGGGCTCGCTCACAGATACGCAGTATTTT. Translation: CASEAGGSLTDTQYF.

This chain connects TRBV18 to TRBJ1-1, with TRBD1 matching 9 bases. There are 16 residues in the CDR3. The germline V gene has CDR1 KGHSH and CDR2 LQKENI. V dropped 3 bases and J dropped 2; count of bases not matched to a gene: 7. For the CDR3, the DNA is TGTGCCAGCTCACCTGGGACAGGGAGCCTCAACACTGAAGCTTTCTTT. This translates into CASSPGTGSLNTEAFF.

The DNA of the CDR3 is TGCGCCAGCAGTGCTGGACAGGGAGTGCACACCATATATTTT. Its translation is CASSAGQGVHTIYF. This chain links TRBV5-1 with TRBJ1-3; 8 nucleotides match TRBD1. J was trimmed by 8 bases and V by 5 bases; bases with no gene match: 9. The V gene's germline CDR1 is SGHRS and CDR2 YFSETQ. The CDR3 spans 14 residues.

The gene calls are TRBV25-1 and TRBJ2-5, with 7 bases lining up with TRBD1. The trim removed 2 bases at V and 3 bases at J, leaving 6 bases unmatched. The CDR3 spans 15 residues. Germline lookup yields CDR1 MGHDK and CDR2 SYGVNS. Here the CDR3 DNA reads TGTGCCAGCAGTGAAGGTGGGACAGAAAAAGAGACCCAGTACTTC. The encoded protein is CASSEGGTEKETQYF.

V and J are TRBV2 and TRBJ2-7; TRBD2 agrees at 12 bases. Germline lookup yields CDR1 SNHLY and CDR2 FYNNEI. The CDR3 has 14 amino acids. V shed 4 bases and J 2 bases; nucleotides not matched to a gene: 0. The CDR3 DNA is TGTGCCAGCAGTGGGACTAGCGGGGCCTACGAGCAGTACTTC. This encodes CASSGTSGAYEQYF.

The chain uses TRBV5-6 and TRBJ2-1; TRBD1 matches at 8 bases. V shed 3 bases and J 2 bases; nucleotides not matched to a gene: 4. CDR3 length equals 15 residues. Germline CDR1 reads SGHDT; CDR2 reads YYEEEE. CDR3 amino acids: CASSWDRTTYNEQFF. The CDR3, as DNA: TGTGCCAGCAGCTGGGACAGGACAACCTACAATGAGCAGTTCTTC.

V usage is TRBV11-3 and J usage is TRBJ2-2; unclear D gene. The V gene's germline CDR1 is SGHNT and CDR2 YENEEA. This CDR3 has 14 amino acids. Trimming pared 4 bases from V and 2 bases from J, leaving 8 bases between. The CDR3 sequence: CASSSNRNTGELFF. The CDR3 DNA is TGTGCCAGCAGCTCGAATAGAAACACCGGGGAGCTGTTTTTT. The complete variable domain, with remaining parts taken from reference TRBV11-3 and TRBJ2-2, reads EAGVVQSPRYKIIEKKQPVAFWCNPISGHNTLYWYLQNLGQGPELLIRYENEEAVDDSQLPKDRFSAERLKGVDSTLKIQPAELGDSAVYLCASSSNRNTGELFFGEGSRLTVL.

The chain has TRBV5-1 and TRBJ2-7, with 9 positions matching TRBD1. The germline V gene encodes CDR1 SGHRS and CDR2 YFSETQ. Trimming at V came to 4 bases and at J to 7 bases, leaving 6 bases not matched to a gene. This CDR3 spans 13 amino acids. CDR3 residues: CASSTRQGEEQYF. DNA for the CDR3: TGCGCCAGCAGCACAAGACAGGGGGAAGAGCAGTACTTC. Full variable domain (missing parts from reference TRBV5-1 and TRBJ2-7): KAGVTQTPRYLIKTRGQQVTLSCSPISGHRSVSWYQQTPGQGLQFLFEYFSETQRNKGNFPGRFSGRQFSNSRSEMNVSTLELGDSALYLCASSTRQGEEQYFGPGTRLTVT.

This chain connects TRBV6-4 to TRBJ1-1; D possibly corresponds to TRBD1 (6 bases). V dropped 6 bases and J dropped 1 base, with 12 bases sitting between them. In germline, CDR1 is MRHNA, CDR2 SNTAGT. This CDR3 is built from 14 residues. CDR3 loop: CASRPQGPNTEAFF. The DNA of the CDR3 is TGTGCCAGCAGGCCACAGGGCCCGAACACTGAAGCTTTCTTT.

The chain links TRBV2 to TRBJ2-5; tentatively, D is TRBD1 (6 bases). CDR1 is SNHLY and CDR2 is FYNNEI in the germline V gene. This CDR3 is 14 amino acids long. Trimming removed 7 bases at V and 2 bases at J, with 14 bases between. CDR3 sequence (DNA): TGTGCCAGCACCAAAAGGACAGTGCAAGAGACCCAGTACTTC. It translates to CASTKRTVQETQYF. Using reference TRBV2 and TRBJ2-5 for the parts outside the CDR3, the full variable domain is EPEVTQTPSHQVTQMGQEVILRCVPISNHLYFYWYRQILGQKVEFLVSFYNNEISEKSEIFDDQFSVERPDGSNFTLKIRSTKLEDSAMYFCASTKRTVQETQYFGPGTRLLVL.

This sequence joins TRBV9 and TRBJ1-2, with D tentatively TRBD1 (6 bases). The germline CDR1 and CDR2 sequences are SGDLS and YYNGEE. V gave up 4 bases and J gave up 5 bases, with 9 bases separating them. The CDR3 spans 12 residues. The CDR3 DNA sequence: TGTGCCAGCAGCTCCCAGGGGTATGGCTACACCTTC. Its translation is CASSSQGYGYTF.

The chain carries TRBV6-6 and TRBJ2-3; tentatively, D is TRBD2 (6 bases). The V end lost 2 bases, the J end lost 3 bases, and 15 bases lay between the germline ends. This CDR3 is 16 amino acids long. Germline CDR1 reads MNHNY; CDR2 reads SVGAGI (reference sequence). The CDR3 is CASSYGLAGWTDTQYF. CDR3 DNA: TGTGCCAGCAGTTACGGTTTGGCGGGGTGGACAGATACGCAGTATTTT.

The CDR3 protein is CASSSTPDRVDYGYTF. CDR3 nucleotide sequence: TGTGCCAGCAGCTCAACCCCGGACAGGGTGGACTATGGCTACACCTTC. This sequence joins TRBV9 and TRBJ1-2; TRBD1 matches at 8 bases. Germline V CDR1 and CDR2: SGDLS, YYNGEE. V lost 4 bases and J lost 3; bases outside the gene matches: 11. This CDR3 spans 16 amino acids. The full variable domain, completed using reference TRBV9 and TRBJ1-2, is DSGVTQTPKHLITATGQRVTLRCSPRSGDLSVYWYQQSLDQGLQFLIQYYNGEERAKGNILERFSAQQFPDLHSELNLSSLELGDSALYFCASSSTPDRVDYGYTFGSGTRLTVV.

This rearrangement joins TRBV4-3 to TRBJ2-1; 9 positions match TRBD1. V gave up 0 bases and J gave up 15 bases; unmatched junction bases: 15. From germline, CDR1 is LGHNA and CDR2 YSLEER. This CDR3 contains 16 residues. The CDR3 sequence: CASSQDPQIRPGQGFF. The DNA for the CDR3 is TGCGCCAGCAGCCAAGACCCTCAAATCAGGCCGGGACAGGGGTTCTTC.

This clone was counted a few times. The V gene is TRBV7-2, the J gene TRBJ2-7; D not certain. There are 14 residues in the CDR3. From germline, CDR1 is SGHTA and CDR2 FQGNSA. Trimming removed 1 base from V and 0 bases from J, with 7 bases in between. CDR3 sequence: CASSLVADSYEQYF. Here the CDR3 DNA reads TGTGCCAGCAGCTTAGTTGCGGACTCCTACGAGCAGTACTTC.

This rearrangement joins TRBV6-5 to TRBJ1-2; D gene unclear. This CDR3 is built from 13 residues. V was clipped by 6 bases and J by 4 bases, with 12 bases between them. Per the germline V gene, CDR1 is MNHEY and CDR2 is SVGAGI. The CDR3 DNA reads as TGTGCCAGCAGACGGCCAGGTGTCTATGGCTACACCTTC. Translation gives CASRRPGVYGYTF.

This clone was found a few times. The CDR3 coding sequence is TGTGCCAGCTGGCAGGGGAATCAGCCCCAGCATTTT. Translated: CASWQGNQPQHF. The V gene is TRBV27, the J gene TRBJ1-5, with D possibly TRBD1 on 6 matching bases. This CDR3 is 12 amino acids long. V dropped 8 bases and J dropped 4 bases, with 9 bases sitting between them. Germline values: CDR1 MNHEY, CDR2 SMNVEV (reference sequence).

V and J are TRBV6-5 and TRBJ1-6; the D gene is possibly TRBD1 (5 bases). The CDR3 extends over 16 amino acids. The germline CDR1 and CDR2 sequences are MNHEY and SVGAGI. The V end was cut by 0 bases, the J end by 9 bases, with 15 bases between. The CDR3 region has the DNA TGTGCCAGCAGTTACTCGGGGGTTGGGGGAGGTTCACCCCTCCACTTT. It is translated as CASSYSGVGGGSPLHF.

The rearrangement links TRBV18 to TRBJ1-2; TRBD1 is a possible D gene (5 bases). The CDR3 spans 14 residues. Germline V CDR1 and CDR2: KGHSH, LQKENI. Deletions cut 0 bases from V and 4 bases from J, with 9 bases between. DNA of the CDR3: TGTGCCAGCTCACCACCGGGGCAGTCCTATGGCTACACCTTC. Protein sequence: CASSPPGQSYGYTF.